One sample yielded the 28 T cell receptor beta chains listed below, sequenced in a study of blood T cell repertoires in COVID-19. Clones were sequenced by immunoSEQ multiplex PCR, and TCRdb holds only the in-frame ones, with some missing. The sample has almost 100,000 clones, more than 75% seen once; the top ten hold 10%. The source material was peripheral blood. Every receptor here comes from a man aged 45-60 years with acute or convalescent COVID-19.

The CDR3 DNA reads TGTGCCACCAGCAGACCCTCAAATCTAGCGGGGCCTTACAATGAGCAGTTCTTC. It translates to CATSRPSNLAGPYNEQFF. J is TRBJ2-1 and V is TRBV15; 9 bases map to TRBD2. Germline lookup yields CDR1 LNHNV and CDR2 YYDKDF (reference sequence). The CDR3 runs to 18 residues. With 2 bases clipped from V and 4 bases from J, the junction kept 12 bases outside the gene matches.

J is TRBJ2-5 and V is TRBV12-3 or TRBV12-4, with 7 bases lining up with TRBD2. With 4 bases clipped from V and 7 bases from J, the junction kept 3 bases outside the gene matches. The CDR3 length is 12 residues. In DNA form, the CDR3 reads TGTGCCAGCAGTTCGGGGGGATCGACCCAGTACTTC. Translated: CASSSGGSTQYF.

The J gene is TRBJ1-2, the V gene TRBV28; 10 positions match TRBD1. V shed 3 bases, J shed 4 bases, and the junction held 2 bases outside the gene matches. Germline CDR1 and CDR2: MDHEN and SYDVKM. This CDR3 spans 14 amino acids. The CDR3 here is CASSLGDRGYGYTF. The DNA for the CDR3 is TGTGCCAGCAGTTTGGGGGACAGGGGCTATGGCTACACCTTC.

The chain recombines TRBV11-2 with TRBJ1-6, with D unresolved. Germline V gene sequence: CDR1 SGHAT, CDR2 FQNNGV. The CDR3 has 15 amino acids. Between the trimmed V and J ends, which lost 1 base and 10 bases, there was a span of 14 bases. This CDR3 reads CASSLAPSYSSPLHF. The CDR3 DNA sequence: TGTGCCAGCAGCTTAGCGCCCTCCTATAGCTCACCCCTCCACTTT.

This rearrangement joins TRBV19 to TRBJ2-7; TRBD1 matches at 10 bases. V lost 3 bases and J lost 5; bases outside the gene matches: 7. The germline gives CDR1 LNHDA, CDR2 SQIVND (reference sequence). The CDR3 consists of 15 residues. The CDR3 loop is CASSIGTGVSHEQYF. The DNA for the CDR3 is TGTGCCAGTAGTATTGGGACAGGGGTTTCCCACGAGCAGTACTTC.

CDR3 bases: TGCGCCAGCAGCCAAGAACCACAGGGGAGATCCTATAATTCACCCCTCCACTTT. Translating it yields CASSQEPQGRSYNSPLHF. The chain recombines TRBV4-1 with TRBJ1-6; 7 positions agree with TRBD1. The CDR3 length is 18 residues. Germline V gene lookup returns CDR1 MGHRA and CDR2 YSYEKL. Unmatched junction bases numbered 6, after V lost 0 bases and J lost 1 base.

The V and J genes are TRBV14 and TRBJ1-3; 8 positions match TRBD1. The CDR3 has 16 residues. Germline-derived CDR1 and CDR2 are SGHDN and FVKESK. V lost 1 base to trimming and J lost 4 bases; unmatched junction nucleotides: 6. The CDR3 nucleotides are TGTGCCAGCAGCCAAGTTCGGACAGGGAGAGGAAACACCATATATTTT. This encodes CASSQVRTGRGNTIYF. The entire variable domain, with the rest obtained from reference TRBV14 and TRBJ1-3, is as follows: EAGVTQFPSHSVIEKGQTVTLRCDPISGHDNLYWYRRVMGKEIKFLLHFVKESKQDESGMPNNRFLAERTGGTYSTLKVQPAELEDSGVYFCASSQVRTGRGNTIYFGEGSWLTVV.

The rearrangement uses TRBV24-1 and TRBJ2-5, with 7 bases aligning to TRBD2. CDR3 length: 15 residues. Germline CDR1 and CDR2: KGHDR and SFDVKD. The junction had 5 bases not matched to a gene; V was cut back by 3 bases and J by 2 bases. The CDR3 loop is CATSDPGAGQETQYF. CDR3 bases: TGTGCCACCAGTGATCCCGGAGCGGGGCAAGAGACCCAGTACTTC.

The chain uses TRBV9 and TRBJ1-1, with 7 bases matching TRBD1. J lost 4 bases, V lost 5 bases, and 11 bases had no gene match. CDR3 length equals 15 residues. The germline V gene has CDR1 SGDLS and CDR2 YYNGEE. The DNA of the CDR3 is TGTGCCAGCAGTTTGAAGGGACAGACGCCCACTGAAGCTTTCTTT. It codes for CASSLKGQTPTEAFF.

This clone was picked up one time. J is TRBJ1-2 and V is TRBV6-6; D possibly corresponds to TRBD1 (5 bases). The CDR3 extends over 16 amino acids. The ends were cut back, 5 bases at V and 2 bases at J, with 18 bases in the middle. Germline assignment: CDR1 MNHNY and CDR2 SVGAGI (reference sequence). CDR3 DNA: TGTGCCAGCAGTCCTAGGGGTCCGGGGGGAAACTATGGCTACACCTTC. It is translated as CASSPRGPGGNYGYTF.

The chain joins TRBV2 to TRBJ1-4, with 9 bases identical to TRBD1. CDR1 SNHLY and CDR2 FYNNEI come from the germline V gene. V was pared by 8 bases and J by 5 bases, with 3 bases of the junction left unmatched. The CDR3 is made up of 13 amino acids. The CDR3 loop reads CASDGQGNEKLFF. The DNA of the CDR3 is TGTGCCAGCGACGGACAGGGGAATGAAAAACTGTTTTTT. Full variable domain (missing parts from reference TRBV2 and TRBJ1-4): EPEVTQTPSHQVTQMGQEVILRCVPISNHLYFYWYRQILGQKVEFLVSFYNNEISEKSEIFDDQFSVERPDGSNFTLKIRSTKLEDSAMYFCASDGQGNEKLFFGSGTQLSVL.

This chain connects TRBV5-4 to TRBJ1-1; D is perhaps TRBD1 (5 bases). V was cut by 4 bases and J by 1 base, with 8 bases left in between. The CDR3 is 13 amino acids. Germline assignment: CDR1 SGHNT and CDR2 YYREEE (reference sequence). The CDR3 here is CASSVTGNTEAFF. Here the CDR3 DNA reads TGTGCCAGCAGCGTCACAGGGAACACTGAAGCTTTCTTT. Based on the CDR3 plus reference TRBV5-4 and TRBJ1-1, the full variable domain is ETGVTQSPTHLIKTRGQQVTLRCSSQSGHNTVSWYQQALGQGPQFIFQYYREEENGRGNFPPRFSGLQFPNYSSELNVNALELDDSALYLCASSVTGNTEAFFGQGTRLTVV.

The chain employs TRBV7-3 and TRBJ2-3; 10 bases agree with TRBD2. CDR1 is SGHTA and CDR2 is FQGTGA in the germline V gene. CDR3 length equals 16 residues. After removal of 2 bases from V and 3 bases from J, the junction contained 5 bases not matched to a gene. Here the CDR3 reads CASSLSGLAKTDTQYF. CDR3 DNA sequence: TGTGCCAGCAGCTTATCGGGACTAGCGAAGACAGATACGCAGTATTTT.

The table lists this clone with a count of one. The chain joins TRBV5-1 to TRBJ2-3; 12 nucleotides align to TRBD2. From germline, CDR1 is SGHRS and CDR2 YFSETQ. This CDR3 spans 15 amino acids. Trimming at V came to 7 bases and at J to 2 bases, leaving 5 bases not matched to a gene. CDR3 protein: CASRGTSGPTDTQYF. CDR3 nucleotides: TGCGCCAGCCGAGGGACTAGCGGGCCCACAGATACGCAGTATTTT.

The gene calls are TRBV4-1 and TRBJ1-2; no clear D gene. Looked up from germline, CDR1 is MGHRA and CDR2 is YSYEKL. The CDR3 spans 14 residues. Deletions cut 0 bases from V and 6 bases from J, with 11 bases between. CDR3: CASSQDAVVNGYTF. CDR3 DNA sequence: TGCGCCAGCAGCCAAGATGCGGTAGTAAATGGCTACACCTTC.

V is TRBV29-1 and J is TRBJ2-7, with 8 bases matching TRBD1. The CDR3 totals 14 residues. CDR1 SQVTM and CDR2 ANQGSEA come from the germline V gene. J lost 0 bases, V lost 7 bases, and 8 bases had no gene match. The CDR3 nucleotides are TGCAGCGCATTGAGACAGGGGACCTCCTACGAGCAGTACTTC. Translating gives CSALRQGTSYEQYF.

J is TRBJ2-5 and V is TRBV7-2; D might be TRBD2 (5 bases). Germline assignment: CDR1 SGHTA and CDR2 FQGNSA. This CDR3 region has 14 residues. V was pared by 4 bases and J by 5 bases, with 14 bases between. DNA for the CDR3: TGTGCCAGCAGCTCTTCGCGGGCCCGGGAGACCCAGTACTTC. This sequence encodes CASSSSRARETQYF. The full variable domain, with the rest looked up from reference TRBV7-2 and TRBJ2-5, is GAGVSQSPSNKVTEKGKDVELRCDPISGHTALYWYRQSLGQGLEFLIYFQGNSAPDKSGLPSDRFSAERTGGSVSTLTIQRTQQEDSAVYLCASSSSRARETQYFGPGTRLLVL.

This chain joins TRBV11-2 and TRBJ2-7, with TRBD2 identical over 11 bases. V lost 5 bases and J lost 6; bases outside the gene matches: 6. Germline assignment: CDR1 SGHAT and CDR2 FQNNGV. This CDR3 has 14 amino acids. The CDR3 is CASSTTSGKFEQYF. CDR3 bases: TGTGCCAGCAGCACGACTAGCGGGAAGTTCGAGCAGTACTTC. Looking up the rest from reference TRBV11-2 and TRBJ2-7 gives the full variable domain: EAGVAQSPRYKIIEKRQSVAFWCNPISGHATLYWYQQILGQGPKLLIQFQNNGVVDDSQLPKDRFSAERLKGVDSTLKIQPAKLEDSAVYLCASSTTSGKFEQYFGPGTRLTVT.

The CDR3 DNA follows: TGTGCCAGCAGTGAAACAGGGTGGAACACTGAAGCTTTCTTT. It encodes CASSETGWNTEAFF. This sequence joins TRBV6-4 and TRBJ1-1; possible D gene TRBD1, 6 bases. V was cut by 3 bases and J by 1 base, with 9 bases left in between. The length of the CDR3 is 14 residues. Looked up from germline, CDR1 is MRHNA and CDR2 is SNTAGT.

The rearrangement links TRBV7-2 to TRBJ1-5, with TRBD1 matching over 8 bases. Germline CDR1 reads SGHTA; CDR2 reads FQGNSA. The V gene end was trimmed by 5 bases and the J gene end by 2 bases; junction bases not matched to a gene: 17. This CDR3 is 19 amino acids long. CDR3 residues: CASSSRTGWLDIRNQPQHF. The CDR3 nucleotides read TGTGCCAGCAGCAGCCGGACAGGGTGGCTCGATATTCGCAATCAGCCCCAGCATTTT. The entire variable domain, with the rest obtained from reference TRBV7-2 and TRBJ1-5, is as follows: GAGVSQSPSNKVTEKGKDVELRCDPISGHTALYWYRQSLGQGLEFLIYFQGNSAPDKSGLPSDRFSAERTGGSVSTLTIQRTQQEDSAVYLCASSSRTGWLDIRNQPQHFGDGTRLSIL.

This clone is classed as large. V is TRBV27 and J is TRBJ2-1, with D uncertain. The CDR3 runs to 13 residues. The V gene's germline CDR1 is MNHEY and CDR2 SMNVEV (reference sequence). The germline V and J ends were trimmed by 5 bases and 8 bases, with 13 bases remaining between them. The CDR3 DNA follows: TGTGCCAGCAGTGAGTCCCCCGTCGATGAGCAGTTCTTC. It encodes CASSESPVDEQFF.

This chain connects TRBV7-8 to TRBJ2-3; TRBD2 matches 14 bases. CDR3 length equals 19 residues. V was pared by 2 bases and J by 6 bases, with 13 bases of the junction left unmatched. Germline V gene lookup returns CDR1 SGHVS and CDR2 FQNEAQ. Written as DNA, the CDR3 is TGTGCCAGCAGCTTAAGACCCTTGGGACTAGCGGGAGCGGGGGATACGCAGTATTTT. This gives the protein CASSLRPLGLAGAGDTQYF.

This chain uses TRBV12-3 or TRBV12-4 with TRBJ1-1; D remains unclear. The CDR3 is 12 amino acids. Trimming took 3 bases from V and 3 from J, leaving 5 bases between them. The CDR3: CASSFGDTEAFF. The CDR3 DNA reads as TGTGCCAGCAGTTTCGGGGACACTGAAGCTTTCTTT.

This chain joins TRBV9 and TRBJ2-3; 9 bases fit TRBD1. Germline assignment: CDR1 SGDLS and CDR2 YYNGEE. Trimming removed 4 bases from V and 6 bases from J; junction bases left unmatched: 6. The CDR3 runs 14 residues. CDR3 protein: CASSPRTGVDTQYF. The DNA for the CDR3 is TGTGCCAGCAGCCCTCGGACAGGGGTCGATACGCAGTATTTT.

V and J are TRBV10-2 and TRBJ1-3; D might be TRBD1 (5 bases). Germline loops: CDR1 WSHSY, CDR2 SAAADI. The V end lost 7 bases, the J end lost 0 bases, and 7 bases lay between the germline ends. The CDR3 loop spans 13 amino acids. As DNA, the CDR3 is TGCGCCAGCAAGCAGGGCTCTGGAAACACCATATATTTT. It encodes CASKQGSGNTIYF.

The gene calls are TRBV5-1 and TRBJ2-7, with TRBD1 matching over 7 bases. V lost 1 base and J lost 6; bases outside the gene matches: 10. CDR1 is SGHRS, CDR2 YFSETQ, per germline. The CDR3 totals 15 residues. CDR3 coding DNA: TGCGCCAGCAGCTTGCGACAGGGTGGTATGAGCGAGCAGTACTTC. As protein: CASSLRQGGMSEQYF. The full variable domain, its missing parts supplied by reference TRBV5-1 and TRBJ2-7, is KAGVTQTPRYLIKTRGQQVTLSCSPISGHRSVSWYQQTPGQGLQFLFEYFSETQRNKGNFPGRFSGRQFSNSRSEMNVSTLELGDSALYLCASSLRQGGMSEQYFGPGTRLTVT.

J is TRBJ2-1 and V is TRBV24-1; TRBD2 is a possible D gene (7 bases). CDR3 size: 14 residues. Germline values: CDR1 KGHDR, CDR2 SFDVKD. The V end lost 5 bases, the J end lost 4 bases, and 11 bases lay between the germline ends. The CDR3 is CATSAGGAYNEQFF. The CDR3 DNA reads TGTGCCACCAGTGCGGGGGGCGCATACAATGAGCAGTTCTTC.

V is TRBV6-6 and J is TRBJ1-2, with D unresolved. The CDR3 contains 12 residues. With 10 bases removed from V and 4 bases from J, the gap between germline ends came to 13 bases. Germline lookup yields CDR1 MNHNY and CDR2 SVGAGI (reference sequence). The CDR3: CATYIGGYGYTF. CDR3 nucleotides: TGTGCCACCTACATAGGCGGCTATGGCTACACCTTC.